This record looks at one T cell receptor (beta chain) sequence and its context. Antigen specificity is unknown. These data are taken from a study of glioma-infiltrating T cells after dendritic cell vaccination. Overall study context: Monocyte-derived dendritic cells, cultured 7 to 8 days with IL-4 and GM-CSF, were pulsed with autologous tumor lysate. Findings and caveats of the study: Complete blood and tumor specimen sets were limited to few patients. Patients with more pretreatment TILs had longer time to progression and survival. TCR clonality showed no direct relationship with survival.

Time point given: after dendritic cell vaccination, including at tumor progression/relapse. Assay used: immunoSEQ multiplex PCR; TCRdb lists only in-frame clones, some missing. The data show roughly 60,000 clones, around nine tenths seen once. The material sequenced was blood, taken after dendritic cell vaccination. The origin of this receptor is a human donor with glioblastoma.

The CDR3 region is CAISVGQGAYEQYF. The CDR3 DNA follows: TGTGCCATCAGTGTGGGACAGGGGGCCTACGAGCAGTACTTC. This chain links TRBV10-3 with TRBJ2-7, with 11 bases that match TRBD1. Germline loops: CDR1 ENHRY, CDR2 SYGVKD. CDR3 size: 14 residues. After removal of 4 bases from V and 2 bases from J, the junction contained 1 base not matched to a gene.